Listed here are 25 T cell receptor beta chains from one sample, sequenced in a study of control samples from healthy donors and cancer patients. TCRdb keeps only in-frame clones here, not all; method: immunoSEQ multiplex PCR. The sample yields 65,000 to 90,000 clones, around 93% seen once. The specimen was blood. These receptors were taken from a woman aged 25 to 45 in good health.

The rearrangement joins TRBV5-1 to TRBJ1-1, with 7 bases lining up with TRBD1. CDR3 size: 18 residues. Germline assignment: CDR1 SGHRS and CDR2 YFSETQ. V trimming: 8 bases; J trimming: 0 bases; junction bases outside the gene matches: 19. This CDR3 is CASRGQPTRNYMNTEAFF. CDR3 DNA sequence: TGCGCCAGTAGGGGACAGCCAACGCGTAACTACATGAACACTGAAGCTTTCTTT.

This rearrangement joins TRBV11-2 to TRBJ1-4; possibly TRBD1 for D (5 bases). Germline V lookup: CDR1 SGHAT, CDR2 FQNNGV. This CDR3 is built from 14 residues. V dropped 10 bases and J dropped 6 bases, with 18 bases sitting between them. In nucleotides, the CDR3 is TGTGCCACTGGTAGGGGATTTGGCGATGAAAAACTGTTTTTT. As protein: CATGRGFGDEKLFF.

V is TRBV11-3 and J is TRBJ2-6; D may be TRBD1 or TRBD2 (6 bases each). There are 18 residues in the CDR3. Germline V lookup: CDR1 SGHNT, CDR2 YENEEA. V lost 8 bases and J lost 0, with 20 bases in between. DNA of the CDR3: TGTGCCAGCGGCTCAAAAGGGGGGCCTCACTCTGGGGCCAACGTCCTGACTTTC. Translating gives CASGSKGGPHSGANVLTF. The full variable domain, completed using reference TRBV11-3 and TRBJ2-6, is EAGVVQSPRYKIIEKKQPVAFWCNPISGHNTLYWYLQNLGQGPELLIRYENEEAVDDSQLPKDRFSAERLKGVDSTLKIQPAELGDSAVYLCASGSKGGPHSGANVLTFGAGSRLTVL.

V and J are TRBV30 and TRBJ2-5, with 7 positions matching TRBD1. After removal of 5 bases from V and 6 bases from J, the junction contained 9 bases not matched to a gene. CDR1 is GTSNPN and CDR2 is SVGIG in the germline V gene (reference sequence). The CDR3 extends over 13 amino acids. CDR3 nucleotide sequence: TGTGCCTGGGCAAGCGGACAGGTCCAGACCCAGTACTTC. Residues: CAWASGQVQTQYF.

The table lists this clone with a count of one. The chain joins TRBV2 to TRBJ1-2; D is possibly TRBD1 (6 bases). The CDR3 totals 16 residues. Germline assignment: CDR1 SNHLY and CDR2 FYNNEI. The V and J ends lost 6 bases and 5 bases respectively, with 22 bases between them. CDR3: CASSLFGQGIGYGYTF. The CDR3 DNA sequence: TGTGCCAGCAGCCTGTTCGGCCAGGGGATTGGGTATGGCTACACCTTC.

The chain is built from TRBV5-4 and TRBJ1-2, with D perhaps TRBD1 (6 bases). Germline CDR1 is SGHNT and CDR2 is YYREEE (reference sequence). The length of the CDR3 is 13 residues. V gave up 4 bases and J gave up 2 bases, with 9 bases separating them. Here the CDR3 DNA reads TGTGCCAGCAGCGGCGGGACAAACTATGGCTACACCTTC. It codes for CASSGGTNYGYTF.

The chain recombines TRBV5-1 with TRBJ1-6; no firm D call. Germline values: CDR1 SGHRS, CDR2 YFSETQ. V lost 2 bases and J lost 7, with 10 bases in between. This CDR3 contains 14 residues. The CDR3 coding sequence is TGCGCCAGCAGCTTCGAAGGCCCGAATTCACCCCTCCACTTT. Translating gives CASSFEGPNSPLHF.

This chain uses TRBV27 with TRBJ1-2, with 8 bases aligning to TRBD1. There are 15 residues in the CDR3. The germline gives CDR1 MNHEY, CDR2 SMNVEV (reference sequence). V shed 5 bases and J 3 bases; nucleotides not matched to a gene: 8. CDR3 sequence (DNA): TGTGCCAGCAGTCCACGGACAGGGACCTACTATGGCTACACCTTC. Its translation: CASSPRTGTYYGYTF.

V usage is TRBV10-3 and J usage is TRBJ1-2; 8 nucleotides match TRBD1. Germline-derived CDR1 and CDR2 are ENHRY and SYGVKD. The V segment lost 0 bases and the J segment 8 bases; nucleotides outside the gene matches: 11. The CDR3 covers 16 residues. CDR3 DNA: TGTGCCATCAGTGAGTCCGGACAGGGCCGGTGGGGCGGCTACACCTTC. Translated: CAISESGQGRWGGYTF.

V gene TRBV3-1 (or the pseudogene TRBV3-2) combines with J gene TRBJ1-1; D call uncertain. This CDR3 comprises 13 residues. Trimming stripped 1 base from V and 1 base from J, with 4 bases between. Germline V gene sequence: CDR1 LGHDT, CDR2 YNNKEL (reference sequence). CDR3 sequence: CASSQGGNTEAFF. The CDR3 region has the DNA TGTGCCAGCAGCCAAGGGGGGAACACTGAAGCTTTCTTT.

The genes are TRBV5-6 and TRBJ1-3; 7 nucleotides agree with TRBD1. Germline V CDR1 and CDR2: SGHDT, YYEEEE. J was trimmed by 0 bases and V by 2 bases; bases with no gene match: 5. This CDR3 is built from 16 residues. CDR3 bases: TGTGCCAGCAGCTTTTTCGCAGGGGGCTCTGGAAACACCATATATTTT. This codes for CASSFFAGGSGNTIYF.

V usage is TRBV11-3 and J usage is TRBJ1-6, with D unclear. Trimming stripped 7 bases from V and 7 bases from J, with 14 bases between. Germline CDR1 reads SGHNT; CDR2 reads YENEEA. The CDR3 contains 14 residues. The CDR3 reads CASNTDGENSPLHF. DNA for the CDR3: TGTGCCAGCAACACCGACGGGGAAAATTCACCCCTCCACTTT.

This clone was found a few times. V gene TRBV6-1 combines with J gene TRBJ1-2, with 7 nucleotides matching TRBD1. V was clipped by 3 bases and J by 4 bases; unmatched bases: 8. Germline V gene data show CDR1 as MNHNS and CDR2 as SASEGT. This CDR3 is 15 amino acids long. The CDR3 is CASSDPLTGIYGYTF. In DNA, the CDR3 is TGTGCCAGCAGTGACCCCCTGACAGGGATCTATGGCTACACCTTC.

This rearrangement joins TRBV30 to TRBJ2-2, with 13 bases that match TRBD2. The V gene end was trimmed by 8 bases and the J gene end by 2 bases; junction bases not matched to a gene: 11. CDR3 length: 17 residues. Germline assignment: CDR1 GTSNPN and CDR2 SVGIG (reference sequence). The CDR3 protein is CAGSHWTSGGNTGELFF. Written as DNA, the CDR3 is TGTGCCGGCTCCCACTGGACTAGCGGGGGCAACACCGGGGAGCTGTTTTTT.

V usage is TRBV28 and J usage is TRBJ2-3; no firm D call. This CDR3 spans 12 amino acids. The V end lost 6 bases, the J end lost 4 bases, and 8 bases lay between the germline ends. Looked up from germline, CDR1 is MDHEN and CDR2 is SYDVKM. In DNA form, the CDR3 reads TGTGCCAGCAGCCCGTTACCAGATACGCAGTATTTT. Protein product: CASSPLPDTQYF.

The chain is built from TRBV6-6 and TRBJ1-2, with TRBD1 as a possible D gene (5 bases). Germline V gene sequence: CDR1 MNHNY, CDR2 SVGAGI (reference sequence). There are 15 residues in the CDR3. V lost 9 bases, J lost 0 bases, and 17 bases lay in between. This CDR3 reads CASTFGGGANYGYTF. The CDR3 region has the DNA TGTGCCAGTACGTTCGGGGGGGGAGCTAACTATGGCTACACCTTC.

The genes are TRBV18 and TRBJ1-2, with 9 bases identical to TRBD1. The CDR3 runs 15 residues. Germline CDR1 KGHSH, CDR2 LQKENI. V dropped 4 bases and J dropped 6; count of bases not matched to a gene: 9. CDR3: CASSRYRDRADGYTF. In nucleotides, the CDR3 is TGTGCCAGCTCACGCTATAGGGACAGGGCTGATGGCTACACCTTC.

The chain carries TRBV6-5 and TRBJ2-2; tentatively, D is TRBD1 (6 bases). CDR1 and CDR2 from the germline V gene are MNHEY and SVGAGI. V was trimmed by 7 bases and J by 0 bases, leaving 12 bases between them. The CDR3 totals 15 residues. CDR3: CASTLDRSNTGELFF. DNA of the CDR3: TGTGCCAGCACCCTGGACAGATCGAACACCGGGGAGCTGTTTTTT.

This chain connects TRBV9 to TRBJ2-5; D gene unclear. CDR1 is SGDLS and CDR2 is YYNGEE in the germline V gene. The CDR3 extends over 16 amino acids. Trimming cost V 0 bases and J 3 bases, with 15 bases left between them. The chain's CDR3 is CASSVGESPSEETQYF. DNA of the CDR3: TGTGCCAGCAGCGTAGGGGAATCTCCCTCGGAAGAGACCCAGTACTTC.

The V gene is TRBV2, the J gene TRBJ2-5, with a possible D match to TRBD2 (7 bases). V dropped 1 base and J dropped 5 bases, with 14 bases sitting between them. CDR3 length: 15 residues. CDR1 is SNHLY, CDR2 FYNNEI, per germline. The CDR3 sequence: CASSEGGGAGETQYF. The CDR3, as DNA: TGTGCCAGCAGTGAAGGAGGGGGGGCCGGGGAGACCCAGTACTTC. The variable domain in full, completed from reference TRBV2 and TRBJ2-5, reads EPEVTQTPSHQVTQMGQEVILRCVPISNHLYFYWYRQILGQKVEFLVSFYNNEISEKSEIFDDQFSVERPDGSNFTLKIRSTKLEDSAMYFCASSEGGGAGETQYFGPGTRLLVL.

This chain links TRBV6-1 with TRBJ2-7; 9 bases fit TRBD1. V gave up 3 bases and J gave up 5 bases; unmatched junction bases: 8. The CDR3 spans 15 residues. The germline V gene encodes CDR1 MNHNS and CDR2 SASEGT. The CDR3 reads CASSERDRVRNEQYV. The CDR3, as DNA: TGTGCCAGCAGTGAGAGGGACAGGGTCCGTAACGAGCAGTACGTC.

This chain uses TRBV5-6 with TRBJ1-5; maybe TRBD1 (6 bases). The germline CDR1 and CDR2 sequences are SGHDT and YYEEEE. V gave up 0 bases and J gave up 4 bases, with 17 bases separating them. The CDR3 totals 17 residues. The CDR3 loop reads CASSLGQVRGNNQPQHF. For the CDR3, the DNA is TGTGCCAGCAGCTTGGGACAGGTGAGGGGCAATAATCAGCCCCAGCATTTT.

This clone was recorded once. J is TRBJ1-2 and V is TRBV2, with TRBD1 identical over 9 bases. The germline V gene encodes CDR1 SNHLY and CDR2 FYNNEI. The V and J ends lost 7 bases and 4 bases, in that order; junction bases with no gene match: 4. CDR3 length equals 13 residues. CDR3 sequence reads: CASMLTGGYGYTF. The CDR3 region has the DNA TGTGCCAGCATGCTGACAGGGGGCTATGGCTACACCTTC.

This clone was counted a single time. The rearrangement joins TRBV5-1 to TRBJ2-2; no clear D. The CDR3 runs 15 residues. Trimming removed 5 bases from V and 0 bases from J, with 11 bases in between. Germline V gives CDR1 SGHRS, CDR2 YFSETQ. CDR3 loop: CASRQYVSNTGELFF. The CDR3 DNA is TGCGCCAGCAGACAGTACGTATCGAACACCGGGGAGCTGTTTTTT.

The J gene is TRBJ1-2, the V gene TRBV27; 10 bases agree with TRBD1. This CDR3 region has 16 residues. Germline lookup yields CDR1 MNHEY and CDR2 SMNVEV (reference sequence). V shed 9 bases and J 4 bases; nucleotides not matched to a gene: 14. The CDR3 reads CASLDLGDRGSYGYTF. As DNA, the CDR3 is TGTGCCAGTTTGGACCTTGGGGACAGGGGTAGCTATGGCTACACCTTC.